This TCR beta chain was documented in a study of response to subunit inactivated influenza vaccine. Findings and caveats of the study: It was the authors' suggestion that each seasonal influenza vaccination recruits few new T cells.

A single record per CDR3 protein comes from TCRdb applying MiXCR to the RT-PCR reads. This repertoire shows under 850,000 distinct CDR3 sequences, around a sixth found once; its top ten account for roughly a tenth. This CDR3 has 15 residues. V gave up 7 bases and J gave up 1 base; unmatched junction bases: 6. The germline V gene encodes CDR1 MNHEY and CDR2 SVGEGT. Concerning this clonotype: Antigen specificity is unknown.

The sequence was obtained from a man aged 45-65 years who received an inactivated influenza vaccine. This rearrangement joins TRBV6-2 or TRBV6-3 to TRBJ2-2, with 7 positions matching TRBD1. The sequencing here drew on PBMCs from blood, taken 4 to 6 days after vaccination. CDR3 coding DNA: TGTGCCAGCACCCCCGGGGACAGGAACACCGGGGAGCTGTTTTTT. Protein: CASTPGDRNTGELFF.